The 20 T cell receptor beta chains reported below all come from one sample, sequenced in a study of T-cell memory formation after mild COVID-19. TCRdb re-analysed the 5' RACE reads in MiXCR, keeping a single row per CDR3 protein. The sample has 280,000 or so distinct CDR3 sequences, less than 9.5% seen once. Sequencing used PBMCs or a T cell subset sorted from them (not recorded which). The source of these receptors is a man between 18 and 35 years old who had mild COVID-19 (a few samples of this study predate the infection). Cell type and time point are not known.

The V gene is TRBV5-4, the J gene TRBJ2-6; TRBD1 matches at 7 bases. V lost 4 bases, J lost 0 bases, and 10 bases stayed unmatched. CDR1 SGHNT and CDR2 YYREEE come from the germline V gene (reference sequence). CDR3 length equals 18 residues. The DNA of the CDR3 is TGTGCCAGCAGCCCGGGACAGACTCGCCTCTCTGGGGCCAACGTCCTGACTTTC. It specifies CASSPGQTRLSGANVLTF.

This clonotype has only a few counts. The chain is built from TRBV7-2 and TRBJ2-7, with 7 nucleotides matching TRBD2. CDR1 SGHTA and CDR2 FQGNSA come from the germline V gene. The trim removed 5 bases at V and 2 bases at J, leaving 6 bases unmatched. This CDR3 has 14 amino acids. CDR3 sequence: CASSGGGFPYEQYV. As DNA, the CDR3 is TGTGCCAGCAGCGGGGGGGGTTTCCCCTACGAGCAGTACGTC.

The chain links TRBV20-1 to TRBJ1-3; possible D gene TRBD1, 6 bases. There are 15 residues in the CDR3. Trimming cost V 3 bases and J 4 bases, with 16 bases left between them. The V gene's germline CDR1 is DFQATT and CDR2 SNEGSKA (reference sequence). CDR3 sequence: CSARLGRGFGNTIYF. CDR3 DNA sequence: TGCAGTGCTAGGTTGGGCAGGGGATTCGGAAACACCATATATTTT.

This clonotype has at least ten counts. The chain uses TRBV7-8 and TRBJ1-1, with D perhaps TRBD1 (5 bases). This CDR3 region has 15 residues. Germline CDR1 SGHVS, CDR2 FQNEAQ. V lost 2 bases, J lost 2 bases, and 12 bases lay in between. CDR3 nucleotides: TGTGCCAGCAGCTTACTTGGGGACCCTAACACTGAAGCTTTCTTT. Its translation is CASSLLGDPNTEAFF.

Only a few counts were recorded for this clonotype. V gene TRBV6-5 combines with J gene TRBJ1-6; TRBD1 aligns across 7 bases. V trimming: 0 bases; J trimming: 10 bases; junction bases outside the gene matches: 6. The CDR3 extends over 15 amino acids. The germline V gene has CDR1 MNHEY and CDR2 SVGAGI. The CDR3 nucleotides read TGTGCCAGCAGTTACTCTCAGGGGGATCGATCACCCCTCCACTTT. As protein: CASSYSQGDRSPLHF.

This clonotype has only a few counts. The CDR3 loop reads CASSTRQGRETQYF. CDR3 coding DNA: TGTGCCAGCAGCACCCGACAGGGGCGGGAGACCCAGTACTTC. V and J are TRBV7-2 and TRBJ2-5, with 8 bases aligning to TRBD1. CDR1 SGHTA and CDR2 FQGNSA come from the germline V gene. V shed 5 bases, J shed 5 bases, and the junction held 7 bases outside the gene matches. This CDR3 is 14 amino acids long.

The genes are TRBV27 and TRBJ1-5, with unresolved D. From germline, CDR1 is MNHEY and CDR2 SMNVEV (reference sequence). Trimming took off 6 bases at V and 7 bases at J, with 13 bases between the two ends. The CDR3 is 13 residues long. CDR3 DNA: TGTGCCAGCAGCCCACTTGGTGGACAGCCCCAGCATTTT. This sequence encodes CASSPLGGQPQHF.

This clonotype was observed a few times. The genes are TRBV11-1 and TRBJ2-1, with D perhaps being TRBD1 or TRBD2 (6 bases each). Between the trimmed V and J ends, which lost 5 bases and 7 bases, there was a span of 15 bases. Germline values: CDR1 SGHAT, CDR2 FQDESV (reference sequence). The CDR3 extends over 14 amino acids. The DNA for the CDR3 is TGTGCCAGCAGCAAGTCGGGGGCCTGGAATGAGCAGTTCTTC. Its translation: CASSKSGAWNEQFF.

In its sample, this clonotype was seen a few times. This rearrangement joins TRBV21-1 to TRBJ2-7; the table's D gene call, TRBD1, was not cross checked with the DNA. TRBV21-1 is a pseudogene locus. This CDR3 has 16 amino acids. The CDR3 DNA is TGTGCCAGCAGCAAAGCCTCCAGGGGCCGCTTAGGCGAGCAGTACGTC. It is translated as CASSKASRGRLGEQYV.

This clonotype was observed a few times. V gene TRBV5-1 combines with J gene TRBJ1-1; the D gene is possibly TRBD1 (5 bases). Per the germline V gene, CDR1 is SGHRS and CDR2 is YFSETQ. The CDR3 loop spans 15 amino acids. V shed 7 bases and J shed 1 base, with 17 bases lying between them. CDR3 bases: TGCGCCAGCGCCCGAATACCAGGGTCGAACACTGAAGCTTTCTTT. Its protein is CASARIPGSNTEAFF.

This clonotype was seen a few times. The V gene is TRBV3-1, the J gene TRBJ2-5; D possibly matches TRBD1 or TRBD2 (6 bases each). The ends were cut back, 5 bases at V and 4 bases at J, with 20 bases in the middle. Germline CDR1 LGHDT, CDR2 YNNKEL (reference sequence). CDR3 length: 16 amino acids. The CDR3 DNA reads TGTGCCAGCAGCGACGCCGGGACACCCGGGGGAGAGACCCAGTACTTC. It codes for CASSDAGTPGGETQYF.

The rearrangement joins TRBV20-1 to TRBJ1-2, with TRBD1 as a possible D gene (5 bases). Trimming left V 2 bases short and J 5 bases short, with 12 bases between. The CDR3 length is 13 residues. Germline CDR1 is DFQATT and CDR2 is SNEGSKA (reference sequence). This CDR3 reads CSARQGGGYGYTF. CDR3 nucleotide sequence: TGCAGTGCTAGACAGGGTGGAGGGTATGGCTACACCTTC.

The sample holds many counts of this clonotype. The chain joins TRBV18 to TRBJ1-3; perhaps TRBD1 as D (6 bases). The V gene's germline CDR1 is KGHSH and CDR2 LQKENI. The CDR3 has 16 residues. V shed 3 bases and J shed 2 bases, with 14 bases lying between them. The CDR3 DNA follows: TGTGCCAGCTCACCTGTCACAGGGACTGCTGGAAACACCATATATTTT. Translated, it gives CASSPVTGTAGNTIYF.

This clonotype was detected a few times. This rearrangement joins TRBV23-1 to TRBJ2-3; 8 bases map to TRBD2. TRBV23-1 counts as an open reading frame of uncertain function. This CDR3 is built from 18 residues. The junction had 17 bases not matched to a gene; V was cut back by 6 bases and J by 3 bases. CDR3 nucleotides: TGCGCCAGCAGCCGAGGCGGGGGGTCCAAAAGAGAAACAGATACGCAGTATTTT. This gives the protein CASSRGGGSKRETDTQYF.

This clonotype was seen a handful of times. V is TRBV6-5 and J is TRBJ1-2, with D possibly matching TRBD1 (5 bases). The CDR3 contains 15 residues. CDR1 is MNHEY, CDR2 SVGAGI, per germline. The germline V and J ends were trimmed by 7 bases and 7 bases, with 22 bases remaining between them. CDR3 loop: CASTQGGEGFGGYTF. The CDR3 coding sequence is TGTGCCAGCACCCAAGGAGGGGAGGGTTTCGGTGGCTACACCTTC.

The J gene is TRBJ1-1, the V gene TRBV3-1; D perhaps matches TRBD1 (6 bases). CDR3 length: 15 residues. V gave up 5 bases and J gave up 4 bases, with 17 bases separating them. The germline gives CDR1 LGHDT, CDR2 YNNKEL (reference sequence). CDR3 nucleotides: TGTGCCAGCAGCTATACGGGGGGCGTCGGCACTGAAGCTTTCTTT. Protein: CASSYTGGVGTEAFF.

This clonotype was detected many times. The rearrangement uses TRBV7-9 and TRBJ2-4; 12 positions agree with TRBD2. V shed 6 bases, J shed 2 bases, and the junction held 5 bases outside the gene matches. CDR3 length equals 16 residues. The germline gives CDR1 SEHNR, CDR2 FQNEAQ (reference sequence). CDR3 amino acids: CASSWTSGVSKNIQYF. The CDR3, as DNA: TGTGCCAGCAGTTGGACTAGCGGGGTATCCAAAAACATTCAGTACTTC.

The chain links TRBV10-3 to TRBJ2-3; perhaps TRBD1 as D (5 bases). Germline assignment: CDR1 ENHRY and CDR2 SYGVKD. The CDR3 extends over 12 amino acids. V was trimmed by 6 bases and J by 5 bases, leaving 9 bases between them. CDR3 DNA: TGTGCCATCAGGGAAGGGGAAGATACGCAGTATTTT. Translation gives CAIREGEDTQYF.

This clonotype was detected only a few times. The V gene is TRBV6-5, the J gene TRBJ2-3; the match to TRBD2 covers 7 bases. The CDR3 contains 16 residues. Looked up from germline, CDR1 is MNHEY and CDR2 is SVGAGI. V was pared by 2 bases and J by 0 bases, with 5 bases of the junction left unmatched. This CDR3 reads CASSYAGVLSTDTQYF. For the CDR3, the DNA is TGTGCCAGCAGTTACGCGGGGGTGCTTAGCACAGATACGCAGTATTTT.

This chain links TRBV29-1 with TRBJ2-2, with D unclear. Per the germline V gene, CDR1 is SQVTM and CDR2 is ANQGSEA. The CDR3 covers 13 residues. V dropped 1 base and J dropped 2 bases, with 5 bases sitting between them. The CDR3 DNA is TGCAGCGTTGAAGGTGGAAACACCGGGGAGCTGTTTTTT. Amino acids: CSVEGGNTGELFF.